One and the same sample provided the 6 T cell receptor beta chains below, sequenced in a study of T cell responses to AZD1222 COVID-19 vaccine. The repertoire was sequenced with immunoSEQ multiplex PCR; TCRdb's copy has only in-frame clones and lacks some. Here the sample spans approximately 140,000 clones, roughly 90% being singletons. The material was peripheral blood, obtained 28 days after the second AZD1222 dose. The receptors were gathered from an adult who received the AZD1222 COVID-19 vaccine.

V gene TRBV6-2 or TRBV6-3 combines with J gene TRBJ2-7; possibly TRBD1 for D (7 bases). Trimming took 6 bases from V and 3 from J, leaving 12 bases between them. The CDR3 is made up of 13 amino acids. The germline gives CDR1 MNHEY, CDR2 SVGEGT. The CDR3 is CASSLQGGYEQYF. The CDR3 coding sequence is TGTGCCAGCAGCCTCCAGGGGGGCTACGAGCAGTACTTC.

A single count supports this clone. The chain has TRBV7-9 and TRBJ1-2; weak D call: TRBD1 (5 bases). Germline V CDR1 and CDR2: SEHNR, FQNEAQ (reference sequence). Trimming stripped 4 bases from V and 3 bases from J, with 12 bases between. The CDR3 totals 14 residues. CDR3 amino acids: CASSSPGRDYGYTF. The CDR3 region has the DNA TGTGCCAGCAGCTCCCCCGGCAGGGACTATGGCTACACCTTC.

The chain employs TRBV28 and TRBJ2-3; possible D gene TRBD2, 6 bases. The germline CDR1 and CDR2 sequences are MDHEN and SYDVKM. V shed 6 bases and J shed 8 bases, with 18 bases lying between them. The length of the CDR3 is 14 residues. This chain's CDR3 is CASRGTGERATQYF. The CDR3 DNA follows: TGTGCCAGCAGAGGCACGGGAGAGAGGGCTACGCAGTATTTT. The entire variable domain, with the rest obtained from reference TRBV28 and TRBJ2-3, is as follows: DVKVTQSSRYLVKRTGEKVFLECVQDMDHENMFWYRQDPGLGLRLIYFSYDVKMKEKGDIPEGYSVSREKKERFSLILESASTNQTSMYLCASRGTGERATQYFGPGTRLTVL.

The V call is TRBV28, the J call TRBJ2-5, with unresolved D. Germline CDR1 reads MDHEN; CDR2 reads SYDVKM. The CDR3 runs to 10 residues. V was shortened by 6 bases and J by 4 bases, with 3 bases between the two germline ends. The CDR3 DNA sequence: TGTGCCAGCAGCTTAGAGACCCAGTACTTC. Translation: CASSLETQYF.

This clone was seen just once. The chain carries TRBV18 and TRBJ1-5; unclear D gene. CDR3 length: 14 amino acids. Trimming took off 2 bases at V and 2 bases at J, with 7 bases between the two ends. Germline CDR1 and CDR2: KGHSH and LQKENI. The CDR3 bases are TGTGCCAGCTCACCAGCCGAGGGCAATCAGCCCCAGCATTTT. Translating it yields CASSPAEGNQPQHF. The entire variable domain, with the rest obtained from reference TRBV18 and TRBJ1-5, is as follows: NAGVMQNPRHLVRRRGQEARLRCSPMKGHSHVYWYRQLPEEGLKFMVYLQKENIIDESGMPKERFSAEFPKEGPSILRIQQVVRGDSAAYFCASSPAEGNQPQHFGDGTRLSIL.

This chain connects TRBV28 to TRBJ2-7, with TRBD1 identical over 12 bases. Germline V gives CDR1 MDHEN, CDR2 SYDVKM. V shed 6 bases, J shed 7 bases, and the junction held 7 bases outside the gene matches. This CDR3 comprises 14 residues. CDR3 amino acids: CASRSGQGAGEQYV. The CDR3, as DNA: TGTGCCAGCAGGTCGGGACAGGGGGCGGGGGAGCAGTACGTC.